The 20 T cell receptor beta chains below were found in one sample sequenced in a study of blood T cells in healthy people across ages. A second roughly 6 to 12 cycle PCR used barcoded and J-beta primers. TCRdb fed the 5' RACE reads into MiXCR, producing one record per CDR3 protein. In the table there are about 770,000 distinct CDR3 sequences, 44% of which are singletons. Specimen: blood. These receptors all stem from a man aged 55 to 70 in good health.

As concerns this clonotype: Germline is not matched at one junction end, which may reflect a read error. The V call is TRBV6-5, the J call TRBJ2-7; the D is unclear. The DNA end is a closer match to TRBJ2-4, so the J assignment may be wrong. CDR3 length: 14 amino acids. Germline lookup yields CDR1 MNHEY and CDR2 SVGAGI. CDR3 amino acids: CSSSLTRSKNIQYF. The CDR3 DNA is TGTTCCAGCAGTTTAACAAGATCCAAAAACATTCAGTACTTC.

This sequence joins TRBV29-1 and TRBJ2-1; 8 positions match TRBD2. The CDR3 has 11 residues. With 0 bases clipped from V and 12 bases from J, the junction kept 1 base outside the gene matches. Germline V gene lookup returns CDR1 SQVTM and CDR2 ANQGSEA. CDR3 in amino acids: CSVEEAGGQFF. Here the CDR3 DNA reads TGCAGCGTTGAAGAGGCGGGGGGGCAGTTCTTC.

The chain recombines TRBV10-3 with TRBJ2-3, with a tentative D call TRBD1 (5 bases). V was pared by 0 bases and J by 2 bases, with 9 bases between. This CDR3 spans 15 amino acids. Germline CDR1 is ENHRY and CDR2 is SYGVKD. As DNA, the CDR3 is TGTGCCATCAGTGAGTCAGGGGCTCCCACAGATACGCAGTATTTT. This sequence encodes CAISESGAPTDTQYF.

The sample holds many counts of this clonotype. The chain joins TRBV6-2 or TRBV6-3 to TRBJ2-1; D possibly corresponds to TRBD2 (6 bases). Germline values: CDR1 MNHEY, CDR2 SVGEGT. The CDR3 is made up of 17 amino acids. V was shortened by 5 bases and J by 9 bases, with 26 bases between the two germline ends. The CDR3 region is CASSTTTGRGLRVEQFF. The DNA of the CDR3 is TGTGCCAGCAGTACCACCACTGGGCGGGGCCTACGGGTTGAGCAGTTCTTC.

Comment on this clonotype: A read error may be the cause here, since a much bigger clone is one base away. The V gene is TRBV7-2, the J gene TRBJ1-2; TRBD1 agrees at 11 bases. CDR3 size: 15 residues. Germline V gene lookup returns CDR1 SGHTA and CDR2 FQGNSA. V gave up 4 bases and J gave up 3 bases; unmatched junction bases: 4. The CDR3 nucleotides read TGTGCCAGCAGCTCGGACAGGGGGCAATACTATGGCTACACCTTC. Protein product: CASSSDRGQYYGYTF.

The chain links TRBV6-2 or TRBV6-3 to TRBJ1-5, with no clear D. Germline CDR1 MNHEY, CDR2 SVGEGT. V gave up 2 bases and J gave up 2 bases, with 13 bases separating them. The CDR3 length is 16 residues. This CDR3 reads CASSYKGHRGNQPQHF. As DNA, the CDR3 is TGTGCCAGCAGTTACAAAGGTCATAGAGGCAATCAGCCCCAGCATTTT.

The sample holds a few counts of this clonotype. J is TRBJ2-5 and V is TRBV21-1; the DNA was not compared with TRBD1, the D call given in the table. TRBV21-1 is labeled a pseudogene. The CDR3 extends over 14 amino acids. CDR3 loop: CASRTSGGQETQYF. CDR3 nucleotide sequence: TGTGCCAGCAGGACGTCAGGGGGGCAAGAGACCCAGTACTTC.

The sample holds one count of this clonotype. The chain employs TRBV7-2 and TRBJ2-1, with 11 bases fitting TRBD2. CDR1 and CDR2 (germline): SGHTA, FQGNSA. CDR3 length equals 12 residues. V trimming: 5 bases; J trimming: 15 bases; junction bases outside the gene matches: 6. CDR3 amino acids: CASSVSGGGLFF. In nucleotides, the CDR3 is TGTGCCAGCAGCGTTAGCGGGGGGGGTTTGTTCTTC.

In its sample, this clonotype was seen many times. The rearrangement uses TRBV7-9 and TRBJ2-1; D not certain. This CDR3 has 11 residues. Trimming took off 1 base at V and 10 bases at J, with 5 bases between the two ends. Germline-derived CDR1 and CDR2 are SEHNR and FQNEAQ (reference sequence). CDR3 loop: CASSLGTEQFF. The CDR3, as DNA: TGTGCCAGCAGCTTAGGGACCGAGCAGTTCTTC.

The chain couples TRBV7-2 to TRBJ2-3; TRBD2 agrees at 7 bases. Germline CDR1 and CDR2: SGHTA and FQGNSA. After removal of 8 bases from V and 0 bases from J, the junction contained 5 bases not matched to a gene. The CDR3 loop spans 14 amino acids. The CDR3 is CASGAGLSTDTQYF. The DNA of the CDR3 is TGTGCCAGCGGAGCGGGGCTTAGCACAGATACGCAGTATTTT.

V usage is TRBV7-7 and J usage is TRBJ2-7; D may be TRBD1 (6 bases). The J call may be in error: the DNA end matches TRBJ2-5 better. This CDR3 is built from 15 residues. The germline gives CDR1 SSHAT, CDR2 FNYEAQ (reference sequence). The CDR3 DNA is TGTGCCAGCAGCTTAGAAGGGTCAGGGGAAGAGACCCAGTACTTC. Protein: CASSLEGSGEETQYF.

This chain connects TRBV5-1 to TRBJ2-5, with a possible D match to TRBD1 (5 bases). Trimming left V 1 base short and J 7 bases short, with 8 bases between. The CDR3 has 12 amino acids. CDR1 is SGHRS and CDR2 is YFSETQ in the germline V gene. The CDR3 loop is CASSLNQGTQYF. In DNA, the CDR3 is TGCGCCAGCAGCTTGAACCAGGGGACCCAGTACTTC.

This clonotype was seen a few times. The V call is TRBV6-2 or TRBV6-3, the J call TRBJ2-7; a weak D match, TRBD1 (5 bases). Germline-derived CDR1 and CDR2 are MNHEY and SVGEGT. Trimming took 6 bases from V and 7 from J, leaving 16 bases between them. The CDR3 runs 13 residues. The CDR3 loop is CASRPPGAREQYF. CDR3 DNA sequence: TGTGCCAGCAGGCCCCCTGGGGCGCGGGAGCAGTACTTC.

This sequence joins TRBV24-1 and TRBJ2-7; D may be TRBD1 (5 bases). The CDR3 totals 12 residues. V was cut by 12 bases and J by 2 bases, with 13 bases left in between. Per germline, CDR1 KGHDR and CDR2 SFDVKD. The CDR3 sequence is CASIDSTYEQYF. The CDR3 DNA is TGTGCCTCCATCGACAGCACCTACGAGCAGTACTTC.

V gene TRBV28 combines with J gene TRBJ2-5; D is possibly TRBD1 (5 bases). The CDR3 extends over 15 amino acids. Trimming removed 5 bases at V and 4 bases at J, with 17 bases between. From germline, CDR1 is MDHEN and CDR2 SYDVKM. DNA of the CDR3: TGTGCCAGCAGTCCTCCCCATGGGGCCGGAGAGACCCAGTACTTC. Protein sequence: CASSPPHGAGETQYF.

The V and J genes are TRBV28 and TRBJ2-7; maybe TRBD2 (6 bases). The ends were cut back, 10 bases at V and 0 bases at J, with 10 bases in the middle. The germline gives CDR1 MDHEN, CDR2 SYDVKM. The length of the CDR3 is 12 residues. The CDR3 loop is CATTGLSYEQYF. The CDR3 DNA reads TGTGCCACTACGGGACTCTCCTACGAGCAGTACTTC.

A few counts support this clonotype. This sequence joins TRBV6-6 and TRBJ2-7, with TRBD1 matching 10 bases. Germline V gene sequence: CDR1 MNHNY, CDR2 SVGAGI (reference sequence). Losses at the gene ends were 7 bases for V and 3 bases for J; bases not matched to a gene: 6. The CDR3 runs to 14 residues. CDR3 nucleotides: TGTGCCAGCACCCGGGGACAGGGGAACTACGAGCAGTACTTC. Translation gives CASTRGQGNYEQYF.

This clonotype turned up a few times. The V and J genes are TRBV7-9 and TRBJ1-1; 9 positions match TRBD1. With 4 bases clipped from V and 1 base from J, the junction kept 7 bases outside the gene matches. CDR3 length: 16 residues. Germline loops: CDR1 SEHNR, CDR2 FQNEAQ (reference sequence). The chain's CDR3 is CASSCIPGQGNTEAFF. Here the CDR3 DNA reads TGTGCCAGCAGCTGTATTCCGGGACAGGGGAACACTGAAGCTTTCTTT.

This clonotype was seen a single time. Being one base from a much bigger clone, this may be a read error. The CDR3 is CASSRRGPYEQYF. The DNA of the CDR3 is TGTGCCAGCAGCCGGCGGGGGCCCTACGAGCAGTACTTC. The chain carries TRBV27 and TRBJ2-7; a weak D match, TRBD2 (7 bases). Germline CDR1 and CDR2: MNHEY and SMNVEV (reference sequence). The CDR3 is 13 amino acids. Trimming removed 6 bases at V and 2 bases at J, with 11 bases between.

The chain uses TRBV3-1 and TRBJ2-2; possibly TRBD1 for D (5 bases). The CDR3 has 17 amino acids. CDR1 is LGHDT and CDR2 is YNNKEL in the germline V gene (reference sequence). Trimming cost V 5 bases and J 4 bases, with 20 bases left between them. The CDR3 region is CASSTWGSQGGTGELFF. The DNA of the CDR3 is TGTGCCAGCAGCACCTGGGGCAGCCAAGGTGGCACCGGGGAGCTGTTTTTT.